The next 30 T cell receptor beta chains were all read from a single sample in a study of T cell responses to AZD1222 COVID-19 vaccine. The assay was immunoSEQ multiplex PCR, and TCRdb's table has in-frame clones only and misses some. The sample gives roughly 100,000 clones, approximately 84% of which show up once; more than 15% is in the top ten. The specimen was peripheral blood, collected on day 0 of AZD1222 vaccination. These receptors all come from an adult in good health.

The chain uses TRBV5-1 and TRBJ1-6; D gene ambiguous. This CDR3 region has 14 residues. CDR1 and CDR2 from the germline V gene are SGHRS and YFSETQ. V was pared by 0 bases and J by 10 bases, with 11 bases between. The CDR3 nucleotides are TGCGCCAGCAGCTTGGCCCAGGTCAACTCACCCCTCCACTTT. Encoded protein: CASSLAQVNSPLHF.

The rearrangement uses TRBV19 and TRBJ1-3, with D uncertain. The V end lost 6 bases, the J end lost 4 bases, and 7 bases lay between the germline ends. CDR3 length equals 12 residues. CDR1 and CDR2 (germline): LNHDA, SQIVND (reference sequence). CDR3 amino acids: CASRSYGNTIYF. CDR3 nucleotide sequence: TGTGCCAGTAGATCTTACGGAAACACCATATATTTT.

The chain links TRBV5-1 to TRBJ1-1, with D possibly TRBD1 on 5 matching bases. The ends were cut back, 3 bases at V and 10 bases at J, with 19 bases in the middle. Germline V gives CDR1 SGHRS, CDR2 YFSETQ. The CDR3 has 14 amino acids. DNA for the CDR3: TGCGCCAGCAGCTCCCCCGGCGGGGCTGCCGGAGCTTTCTTT. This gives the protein CASSSPGGAAGAFF.

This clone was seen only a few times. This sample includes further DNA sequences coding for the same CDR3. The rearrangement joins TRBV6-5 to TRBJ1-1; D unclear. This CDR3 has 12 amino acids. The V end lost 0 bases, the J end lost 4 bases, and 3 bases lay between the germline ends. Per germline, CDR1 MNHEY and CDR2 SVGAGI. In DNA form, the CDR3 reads TGTGCCAGCAGTTACTCAGCCACTGAAGCTTTCTTT. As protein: CASSYSATEAFF.

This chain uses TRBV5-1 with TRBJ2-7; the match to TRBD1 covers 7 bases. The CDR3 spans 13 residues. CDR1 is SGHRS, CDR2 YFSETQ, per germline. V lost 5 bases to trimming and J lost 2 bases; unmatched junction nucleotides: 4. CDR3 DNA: TGCGCCAGCAGACGACAGGGCACCTACGAGCAGTACTTC. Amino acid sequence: CASRRQGTYEQYF.

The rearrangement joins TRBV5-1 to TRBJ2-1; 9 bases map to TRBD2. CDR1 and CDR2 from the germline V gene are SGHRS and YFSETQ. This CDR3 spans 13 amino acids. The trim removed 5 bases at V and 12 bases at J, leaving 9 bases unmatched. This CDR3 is CASRVAGVDGQFF. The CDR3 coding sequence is TGCGCCAGCAGAGTAGCGGGAGTGGATGGGCAGTTCTTC.

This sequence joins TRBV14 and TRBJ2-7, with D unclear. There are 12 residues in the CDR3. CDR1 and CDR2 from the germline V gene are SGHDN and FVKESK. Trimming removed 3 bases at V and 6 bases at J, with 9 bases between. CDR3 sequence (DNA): TGTGCCAGCAGCCACGGCGAATCCGAGCAGTACTTC. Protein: CASSHGESEQYF.

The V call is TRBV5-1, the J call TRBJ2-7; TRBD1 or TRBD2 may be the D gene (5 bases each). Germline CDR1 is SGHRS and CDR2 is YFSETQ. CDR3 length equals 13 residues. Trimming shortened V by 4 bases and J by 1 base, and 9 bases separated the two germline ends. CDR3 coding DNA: TGCGCCAGCAGCGGGTGGGGGTCCTACGAGCAGTACTTC. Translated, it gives CASSGWGSYEQYF.

CDR3 residues: CASSLRQGMRNEQYF. DNA for the CDR3: TGCGCCAGCAGCCTACGACAGGGGATGAGGAACGAGCAGTACTTC. The chain is built from TRBV5-1 and TRBJ2-7; TRBD1 matches at 8 bases. This CDR3 has 15 residues. V lost 4 bases to trimming and J lost 5 bases; unmatched junction nucleotides: 11. Germline CDR1 reads SGHRS; CDR2 reads YFSETQ.

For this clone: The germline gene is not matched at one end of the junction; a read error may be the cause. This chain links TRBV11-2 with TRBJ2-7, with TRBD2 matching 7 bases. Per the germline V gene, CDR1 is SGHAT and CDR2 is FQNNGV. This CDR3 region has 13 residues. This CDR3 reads CASTQTSSHEQYF. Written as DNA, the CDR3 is TGTGCCAGCACCCAGACTAGCTCCCACGAGCAGTACTTC.

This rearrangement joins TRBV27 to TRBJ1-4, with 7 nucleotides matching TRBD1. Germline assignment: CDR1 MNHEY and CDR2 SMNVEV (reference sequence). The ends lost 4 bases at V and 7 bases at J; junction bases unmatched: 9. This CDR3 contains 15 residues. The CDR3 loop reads CASSWRQGSGEKLFF. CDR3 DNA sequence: TGTGCCAGCAGTTGGAGACAGGGTTCGGGTGAAAAACTGTTTTTT.

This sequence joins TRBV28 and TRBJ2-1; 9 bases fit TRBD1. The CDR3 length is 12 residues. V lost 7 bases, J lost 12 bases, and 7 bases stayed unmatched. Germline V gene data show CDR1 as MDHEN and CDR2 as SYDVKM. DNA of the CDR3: TGTGCCAGCAAGATACAGGGGGCTTCGCAGTTCTTC. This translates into CASKIQGASQFF.

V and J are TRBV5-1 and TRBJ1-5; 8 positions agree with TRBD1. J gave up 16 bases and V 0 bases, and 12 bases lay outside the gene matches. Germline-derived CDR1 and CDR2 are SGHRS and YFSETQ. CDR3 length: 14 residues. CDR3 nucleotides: TGCGCCAGCAGCTTGGACGATACGGGACAGGCTACTCATTTT. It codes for CASSLDDTGQATHF.

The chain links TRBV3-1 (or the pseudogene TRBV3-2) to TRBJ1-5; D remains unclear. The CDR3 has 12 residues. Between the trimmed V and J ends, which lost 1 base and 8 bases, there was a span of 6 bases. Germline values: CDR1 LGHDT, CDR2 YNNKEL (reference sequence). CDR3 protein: CASSQADKPQHF. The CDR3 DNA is TGTGCCAGCAGCCAAGCGGATAAGCCCCAGCATTTT.

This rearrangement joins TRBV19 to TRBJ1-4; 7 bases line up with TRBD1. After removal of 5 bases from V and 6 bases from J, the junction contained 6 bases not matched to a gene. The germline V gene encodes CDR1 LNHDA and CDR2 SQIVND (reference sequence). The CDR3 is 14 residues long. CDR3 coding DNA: TGTGCCAGTAGTGCGGCAGGGGGGCATGAAAAACTGTTTTTT. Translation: CASSAAGGHEKLFF.

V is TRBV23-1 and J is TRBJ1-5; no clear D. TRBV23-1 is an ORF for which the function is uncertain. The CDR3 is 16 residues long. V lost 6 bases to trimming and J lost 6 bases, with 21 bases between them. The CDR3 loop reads CASSRYRGVVSQPQHF. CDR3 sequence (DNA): TGCGCCAGCAGCCGATACCGCGGGGTAGTCAGTCAGCCCCAGCATTTT.

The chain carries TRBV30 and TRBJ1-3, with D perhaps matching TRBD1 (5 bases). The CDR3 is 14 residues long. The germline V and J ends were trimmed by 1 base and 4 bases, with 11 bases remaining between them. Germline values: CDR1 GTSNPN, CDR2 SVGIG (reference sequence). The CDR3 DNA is TGTGCCTGGAGTGACAAGGGGATCGGAAACACCATATATTTT. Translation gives CAWSDKGIGNTIYF.

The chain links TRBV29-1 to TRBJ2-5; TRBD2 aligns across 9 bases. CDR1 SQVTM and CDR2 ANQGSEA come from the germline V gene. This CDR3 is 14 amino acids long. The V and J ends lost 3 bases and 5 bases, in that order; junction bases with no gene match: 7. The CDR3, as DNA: TGCAGCGTTGACCGGCTAGCGGGAAAGGAGACCCAGTACTTC. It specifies CSVDRLAGKETQYF.

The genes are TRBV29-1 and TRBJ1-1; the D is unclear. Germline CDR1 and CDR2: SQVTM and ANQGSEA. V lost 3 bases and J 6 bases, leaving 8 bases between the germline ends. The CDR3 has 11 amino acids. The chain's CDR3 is CSVEGISEAFF. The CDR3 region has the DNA TGCAGCGTTGAGGGGATCTCTGAAGCTTTCTTT.

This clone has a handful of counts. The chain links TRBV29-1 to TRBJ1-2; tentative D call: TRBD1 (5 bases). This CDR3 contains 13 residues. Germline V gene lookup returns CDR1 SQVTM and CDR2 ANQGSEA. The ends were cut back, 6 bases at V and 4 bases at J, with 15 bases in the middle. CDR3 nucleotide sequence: TGCAGCGTGAGGGAGGGGAGTAGCTATGGCTACACCTTC. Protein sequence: CSVREGSSYGYTF.

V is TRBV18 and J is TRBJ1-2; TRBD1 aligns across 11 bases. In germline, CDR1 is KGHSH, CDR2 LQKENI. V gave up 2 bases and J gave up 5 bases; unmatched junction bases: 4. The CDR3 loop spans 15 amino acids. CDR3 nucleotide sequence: TGTGCCAGCTCACCAGCGGGACAGGGGGATTATGGCTACACCTTC. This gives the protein CASSPAGQGDYGYTF. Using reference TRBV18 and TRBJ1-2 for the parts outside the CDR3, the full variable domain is NAGVMQNPRHLVRRRGQEARLRCSPMKGHSHVYWYRQLPEEGLKFMVYLQKENIIDESGMPKERFSAEFPKEGPSILRIQQVVRGDSAAYFCASSPAGQGDYGYTFGSGTRLTVV.

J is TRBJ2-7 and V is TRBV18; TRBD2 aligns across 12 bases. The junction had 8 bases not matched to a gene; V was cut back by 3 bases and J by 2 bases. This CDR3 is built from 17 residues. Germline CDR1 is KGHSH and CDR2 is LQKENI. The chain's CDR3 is CASSPIRTSGKPYEQYF. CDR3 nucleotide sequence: TGTGCCAGCTCACCTATCAGGACTAGCGGGAAACCCTACGAGCAGTACTTC. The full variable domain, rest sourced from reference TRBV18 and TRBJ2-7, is NAGVMQNPRHLVRRRGQEARLRCSPMKGHSHVYWYRQLPEEGLKFMVYLQKENIIDESGMPKERFSAEFPKEGPSILRIQQVVRGDSAAYFCASSPIRTSGKPYEQYFGPGTRLTVT.

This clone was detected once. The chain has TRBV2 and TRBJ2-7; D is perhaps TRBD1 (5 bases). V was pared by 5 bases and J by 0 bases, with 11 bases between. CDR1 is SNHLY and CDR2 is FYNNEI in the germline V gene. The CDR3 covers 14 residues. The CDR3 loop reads CASSQDITSYEQYF. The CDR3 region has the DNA TGTGCCAGCAGTCAGGACATCACCTCCTACGAGCAGTACTTC.

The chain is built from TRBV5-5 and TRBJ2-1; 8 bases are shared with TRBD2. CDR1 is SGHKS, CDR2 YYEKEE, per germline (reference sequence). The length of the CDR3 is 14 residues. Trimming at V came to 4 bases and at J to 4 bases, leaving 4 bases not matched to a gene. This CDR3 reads CASSHVAGYNEQFF. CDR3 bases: TGTGCCAGCAGCCATGTAGCGGGGTACAATGAGCAGTTCTTC.

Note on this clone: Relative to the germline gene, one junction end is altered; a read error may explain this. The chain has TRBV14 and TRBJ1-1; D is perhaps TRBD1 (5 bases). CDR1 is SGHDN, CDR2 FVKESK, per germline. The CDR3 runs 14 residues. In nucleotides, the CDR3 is TGTGCCAGCAGTCAAGTAATGACAGACACTGAAGCTTTCTTT. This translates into CASSQVMTDTEAFF.

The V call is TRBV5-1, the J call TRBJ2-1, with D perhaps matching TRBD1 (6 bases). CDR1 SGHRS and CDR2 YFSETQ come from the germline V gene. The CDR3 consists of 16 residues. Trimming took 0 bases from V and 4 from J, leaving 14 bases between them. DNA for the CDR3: TGCGCCAGCAGCTTGGAAGAGGGACATAAATACAATGAGCAGTTCTTC. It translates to CASSLEEGHKYNEQFF.

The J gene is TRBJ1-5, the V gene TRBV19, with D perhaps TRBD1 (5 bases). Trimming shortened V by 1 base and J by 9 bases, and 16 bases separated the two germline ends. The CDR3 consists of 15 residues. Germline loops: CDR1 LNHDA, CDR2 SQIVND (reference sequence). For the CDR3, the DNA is TGTGCCAGTAGTATAGCCTTGGGGCTGGGTCGGCCCCAGCATTTT. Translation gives CASSIALGLGRPQHF.

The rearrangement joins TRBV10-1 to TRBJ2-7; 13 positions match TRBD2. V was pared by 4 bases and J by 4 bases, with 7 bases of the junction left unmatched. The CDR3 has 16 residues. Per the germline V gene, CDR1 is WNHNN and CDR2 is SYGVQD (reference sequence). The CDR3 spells CASSARLAGGPYEQYF. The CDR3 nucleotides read TGCGCCAGCAGTGCACGACTAGCGGGAGGCCCATACGAGCAGTACTTC.

The CDR3 loop is CASSLGLAGEAYEQYF. In DNA form, the CDR3 reads TGTGCCAGCAGCTTGGGACTAGCGGGAGAAGCCTACGAGCAGTACTTC. The rearrangement uses TRBV5-5 and TRBJ2-7; the match to TRBD2 covers 12 bases. V was pared by 0 bases and J by 2 bases, with 3 bases of the junction left unmatched. The CDR3 is made up of 16 amino acids. CDR1 SGHKS and CDR2 YYEKEE come from the germline V gene (reference sequence).

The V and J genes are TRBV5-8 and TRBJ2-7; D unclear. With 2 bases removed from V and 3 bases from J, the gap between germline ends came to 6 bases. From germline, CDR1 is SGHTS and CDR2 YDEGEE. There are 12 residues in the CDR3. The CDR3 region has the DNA TGTGCCAGCAGCTTCACTTACTACGAGCAGTACTTC. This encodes CASSFTYYEQYF.